This T cell receptor (beta chain) was identified during a study of T cells in Graves' hyperthyroidism and ophthalmopathy. At the level of the study: Peripheral blood draws took place at initial diagnosis, ahead of any treatment. Whole-study findings and limits: Ophthalmopathy got predicted by the model a median about six months before its onset.

Uncontrolled infections, other autoimmune diseases, pregnancy or lactation led to exclusion of patients. In making diagnoses, clinical symptoms, serum thyroxine and TRAb, thyroid ultrasound and orbital computed tomography were all used. After removal of 3 bases from V and 0 bases from J, the junction contained 11 bases not matched to a gene. This CDR3 has 17 residues. Germline V CDR1 and CDR2: DFQATT, SNEGSKA (reference sequence). RNA transcripts provided the source from which TCR beta CDR3 regions were amplified. The HTBI primer set drove a first-round RT-PCR of the TCR CDR3. TCRdb passed the multiplex PCR reads through MiXCR, listing each CDR3 protein once. Of hundreds of thousands of distinct CDR3 sequences in the sample, just under 15% were seen once. This clonotype showed up just a few times. Its antigen is as yet unknown.

Sample: blood. The chain combines TRBV20-1 with TRBJ2-7; 10 bases align to TRBD2. This TCR derives from a woman aged 25 to 45 with Graves' hyperthyroidism. This CDR3 is CSASPPHSGRRSYEQYF. The DNA for the CDR3 is TGCAGTGCTAGCCCACCCCATAGCGGGAGGCGCTCCTACGAGCAGTACTTC.